The text below deals with one TCR beta chain. The entry originates in a study of early T cells in non-severe SARS-CoV-2 infection. Study background: Sequencing of bulk RNA from unsorted whole blood was done, without chain pairing.

The CDR3 consists of 14 residues. Trimming shortened V by 5 bases and J by 4 bases, and 15 bases separated the two germline ends. Germline V gene sequence: CDR1 SGHTA, CDR2 FQGNSA. The protocol attached unique molecular identifiers to individual cDNA molecules. MiXCR, applied by TCRdb to the 5' RACE reads, yields one record per CDR3 protein. The sample consists of about 48,000 distinct CDR3 sequences, 6.2% of them appearing once. V usage is TRBV7-2 and J usage is TRBJ2-7; D may be TRBD2 (6 bases). The TCR sequence derives from an adult who was a healthcare worker with PCR-confirmed SARS-CoV-2 infection or an uninfected control (not recorded which). The sequencing used whole blood, collected at baseline. The CDR3 DNA reads as TGTGCCAGCAGCAATAGCGGAGGACCTTACGAGCAGTACTTC. It specifies CASSNSGGPYEQYF.